These T cell receptor beta chains were read from a single sample in a study of T-cell memory formation after mild COVID-19. TCRdb fed the 5' RACE reads into MiXCR, producing one record per CDR3 protein. The data show fewer than 300,000 distinct CDR3 sequences, more than 15% seen once. The sample taken for sequencing was PBMCs or a T cell subset sorted from them (not recorded which). Every receptor here comes from a man between 18 and 35 years old who had mild COVID-19 (a few samples of this study predate the infection). Cell type and time point are not known. Each CDR3 is given with its conserved first and last residue. The order of the fields is clone size, V gene, D gene, J gene, CDR3 DNA, CDR3 protein. D genes are given only for firm matches. Where a row states a size, it is once, few, many or the class of an expanded clone; other rows omit it.

>NA|TRBV7-9|NA|TRBJ2-7
TGTGCCAGCAGCCCTCGATCCGAGCAGTACTTC
CASSPRSEQYF
>few|TRBV27|TRBD1|TRBJ2-2
TGTGCCAGCAGTTGGGGACAGGGGGGAGGAACCGGGGAGCTGTTTTTT
CASSWGQGGGTGELFF
>NA|TRBV10-3|TRBD1|TRBJ2-1
TGTGCCACAAAACCTGCGGAAGGGGGCCACAGCTCCTACAATGAGCAGTTCTTC
CATKPAEGGHSSYNEQFF
>NA|TRBV19|TRBD1|TRBJ1-6
TGTGCCAGTAGTATCGACAGGGGCCTTTCACCCCTCCACTTT
CASSIDRGLSPLHF
>NA|TRBV10-2|NA|TRBJ1-3
TGCGCCAGCAGTGAGCCTCTAGTCTCTGGAAACACCATATATTTT
CASSEPLVSGNTIYF
>few|TRBV20-1|NA|TRBJ2-1
TGCAGTGCTAGGGTCGGGCCCGTCAATGAGCAGTTCTTC
CSARVGPVNEQFF
>few|TRBV29-1|NA|TRBJ2-2
TGCAGCGCTAGACACACCGGGGAGCTGTTTTTT
CSARHTGELFF
>few|TRBV30|NA|TRBJ2-7
TGTGCCTGGAGTGTAGGAGGCTTAGCAGGCGAGCAGTACTTC
CAWSVGGLAGEQYF
>many|TRBV4-1|TRBD2|TRBJ2-5
TGCGCCAGCAGCCAAGGTCCGGGACTAGCGGACCAAGAGACCCAGTACTTC
CASSQGPGLADQETQYF
>NA|TRBV5-6|NA|TRBJ2-2
TGTGCCAGCAGCTTGGTTTGGGACCCGAGGGAGCTGTTTTTT
CASSLVWDPRELFF
>NA|TRBV7-2|NA|TRBJ2-3
TGTGCCAGCAGCCCCCGGTGGTCAGATACGCAGTATTTT
CASSPRWSDTQYF
>few|TRBV12-3/TRBV12-4|NA|TRBJ2-1
TGTGCCAGCACCCCTTCGACTAGTCGGAATGAGCAGTTCTTC
CASTPSTSRNEQFF
>NA|TRBV24-1|TRBD1|TRBJ2-1
TGTGCCACCAGTGATTTCTGGACAGGGGGGAATGAGCAGTTCTTC
CATSDFWTGGNEQFF
>NA|TRBV13|NA|TRBJ1-1
TGTGCCAGCAGCCAAGGGACGCACAAAGGAGCTTTCTTT
CASSQGTHKGAFF
>few|TRBV9|TRBD1|TRBJ2-5
TGTGCCAGCAGCGCCCACAGGGGGCCGGACTCCTTATCAGGGACCCAGTACTTC
CASSAHRGPDSLSGTQYF
>NA|TRBV4-2|NA|TRBJ2-5
TGTGCCAGCAGCCGTACGTGGGGGCACCAAGAGACCCAGTACTTC
CASSRTWGHQETQYF
>NA|TRBV20-1|NA|TRBJ2-5
TGCAGTGGGGACTTCCAAGAGACCCAGTACTTC
CSGDFQETQYF
>many|TRBV7-2|NA|TRBJ2-1
TGTGCCAGCAGCTTAAGCAGCGGATTCAATGAGCAGTTCTTC
CASSLSSGFNEQFF
>many|TRBV5-6|NA|TRBJ2-7
TGTGCCAGCAGCTTTTCAGGGGCCTACGAGCAGTACTTC
CASSFSGAYEQYF
>many|TRBV7-9|TRBD2|TRBJ2-5
TGTGCCAGCAGCGTCGAGATGGGACTAGCGGTCGCGAAGACCCAGTACTTC
CASSVEMGLAVAKTQYF
>few|TRBV24-1|NA|TRBJ1-4
TGTGCCACCAGTGATCCGGGGACGGATGAAAAACTGTTTTTT
CATSDPGTDEKLFF
>few|TRBV7-9|NA|TRBJ2-3
TGTGCCAGCAGCTTTTGGCGGGAAAGGATAGATACGCAGTATTTT
CASSFWRERIDTQYF
>NA|TRBV11-2|NA|TRBJ2-5
TGTGCCAGCAGCTCTCTTCGGGGGGCCCTGGAGACCCAGTACTTC
CASSSLRGALETQYF
>few|TRBV5-4|NA|TRBJ2-1
TGTGCCAGCAGCCCCCGTGGGCAGGTAGGAAATGAGCAGTTCTTC
CASSPRGQVGNEQFF
>few|TRBV11-2|NA|TRBJ2-1
TGTGCCAGCAGCTTATACGGGGGGCCCGTTGAGCAGTTCTTC
CASSLYGGPVEQFF
>few|TRBV20-1|TRBD2|TRBJ2-5
TGCAGTGCTAACGGGGGGGCCCAAGAGACCCAGTACTTC
CSANGGAQETQYF
>NA|TRBV12-3/TRBV12-4|NA|TRBJ1-1
TGTGCCAGCAGAAACCGGGTGTGGGATGGAGCTTTCTTT
CASRNRVWDGAFF
>few|TRBV7-2|NA|TRBJ2-3
TGTGCCAGCAGCTTAGAGGCCGGGGAACCGCAGTATTTT
CASSLEAGEPQYF
>NA|TRBV4-3|TRBD1|TRBJ2-2
TGCGCCAGCAGCGACAGGACAGGGCTACCCGGGGAGCTGTTTTTT
CASSDRTGLPGELFF
>few|TRBV12-3/TRBV12-4|TRBD1|TRBJ1-2
TGTGCCAGCAGTTCCCGGACAGGACGGGGCTACACCTTC
CASSSRTGRGYTF
>few|TRBV7-2|NA|TRBJ1-5
TGTGCCAGCAGCACCGGGAGCGGGGGGTATCAGCCCCAGCATTTT
CASSTGSGGYQPQHF
>few|TRBV20-1|NA|TRBJ1-6
TGCAGTGCTCGGGAGGGATGGATTCTGGCGTCACCCCTCCACTTT
CSAREGWILASPLHF
>few|TRBV2|TRBD2|TRBJ2-3
TGTGCCAGCAGTCTTGGACTAGCGGAAGATACGCAGTATTTT
CASSLGLAEDTQYF
>few|TRBV20-1|NA|TRBJ1-1
TGCAGTGCCTCCGACTCAGGAAACACTGAAGCTTTCTTT
CSASDSGNTEAFF
>NA|TRBV10-3|NA|TRBJ2-2
TGTGCCATCAGTGAGTCGACGACGGACACCGGGGAGCTGTTTTTT
CAISESTTDTGELFF
>few|TRBV7-2|TRBD1|TRBJ2-5
TGTGCCAGCAGCACAGACAGGGGGCAAGAGACCCAGTACTTC
CASSTDRGQETQYF
>few|TRBV12-3/TRBV12-4|TRBD2|TRBJ2-2
TGTGCCAGCAGTGCTGATCTAGCGGGGGTCCCCGGGGAGCTGTTTTTT
CASSADLAGVPGELFF
>NA|TRBV7-2|TRBD2|TRBJ2-3
TGTGCCAGCAGCTGGGAGCGGGGGGCCCTCCGCGATACGCAGTATTTT
CASSWERGALRDTQYF
>NA|TRBV6-2/TRBV6-3|NA|TRBJ2-1
TGTGCCAGCAGCCCGTCGGCGGCATCTGAGCAGTTCTTC
CASSPSAASEQFF
>NA|TRBV7-6|NA|TRBJ2-4
TGTGCCAGCAGCTTGGAGGTTGGTGCCAAAAACATTCAGTACTTC
CASSLEVGAKNIQYF
>few|TRBV5-1|TRBD1|TRBJ2-7
TGCGCCAGCAGCCCGTACAGGGGCTACGAGCAGTACTTC
CASSPYRGYEQYF
>NA|TRBV5-5|NA|TRBJ1-3
TGTGCCAGCAGCTTAAGGAGGGCGAACGGAAACACCATATATTTT
CASSLRRANGNTIYF
>few|TRBV24-1|NA|TRBJ2-5
TGTGCCACCAGTGATTTGGACACGCCGGGCGAGACCCAGTACTTC
CATSDLDTPGETQYF
>many|TRBV2|TRBD2|TRBJ2-5
TGTGCCAGCAGTGGGGCTAGCGGGGGGCAAGAGACCCAGTACTTC
CASSGASGGQETQYF
>NA|TRBV7-8|NA|TRBJ2-3
TGTGCCAGCAGCTGGGACTCGCGGGTACGCACAGATACGCAGTATTTT
CASSWDSRVRTDTQYF